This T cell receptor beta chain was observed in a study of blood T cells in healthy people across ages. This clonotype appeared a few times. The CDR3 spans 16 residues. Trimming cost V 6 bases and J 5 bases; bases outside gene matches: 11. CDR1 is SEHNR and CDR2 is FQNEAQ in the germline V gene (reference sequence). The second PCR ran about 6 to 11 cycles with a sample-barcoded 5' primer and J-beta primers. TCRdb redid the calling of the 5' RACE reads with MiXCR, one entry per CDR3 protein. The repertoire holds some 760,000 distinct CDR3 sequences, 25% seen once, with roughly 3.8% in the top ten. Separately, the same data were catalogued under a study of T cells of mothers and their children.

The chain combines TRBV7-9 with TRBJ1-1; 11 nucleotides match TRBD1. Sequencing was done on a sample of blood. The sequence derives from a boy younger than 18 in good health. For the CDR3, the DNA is TGTGCCAGCAGTACAGGACAGGGGGCTGTGGGAACTGAAGCTTTCTTT. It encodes CASSTGQGAVGTEAFF.